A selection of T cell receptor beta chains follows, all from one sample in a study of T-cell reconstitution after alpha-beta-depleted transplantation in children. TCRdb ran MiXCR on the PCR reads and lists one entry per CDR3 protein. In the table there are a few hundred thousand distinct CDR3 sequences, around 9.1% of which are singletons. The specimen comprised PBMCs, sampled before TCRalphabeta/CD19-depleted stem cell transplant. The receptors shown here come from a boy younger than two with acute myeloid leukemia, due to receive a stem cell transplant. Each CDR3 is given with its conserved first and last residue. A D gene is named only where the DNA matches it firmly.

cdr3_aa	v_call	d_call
CASSRIAGPSTDTQYF	TRBV4-3	TRBD2
CASSPRGFTDTQYF	TRBV19	TRBD2
CASSLGIQGLTYEQYF	TRBV7-2	TRBD1
CASISWATGQFF	TRBV2	NA
CASSQKAGLTYEQYF	TRBV5-1	NA
CASSLLLAGINEQFF	TRBV5-1	TRBD2
CASSLDPGQGAYEQYF	TRBV12-3/TRBV12-4	TRBD1
CAYSGTGGNNEQFF	TRBV7-9	TRBD1
CSARVWETQYF	TRBV20-1	NA
CASSEYLQLAGRAGELFF	TRBV25-1	TRBD2
CASRDRTYNEQFF	TRBV19	NA
CASSPTLIEQFF	TRBV12-3/TRBV12-4	NA
CASSQAPGLPITDTQYF	TRBV4-1	TRBD2
CASSQVAGSFYEQYF	TRBV4-3	NA
CSVVLPDRPIPLYEQYF	TRBV29-1	TRBD1
CASSLAWATQYF	TRBV5-5	NA
CASSPRTSGSAYEQYF	TRBV11-2	TRBD2
CSAFRSGSGKLFF	TRBV20-1	NA
CSARRPSGTEETQYF	TRBV20-1	NA
CASEFGGGLSEQFF	TRBV5-1	NA
CASMITGQGGEAFF	TRBV19	NA
CASSLKGTLETQYF	TRBV7-3	NA
CASSQDPTSFGAKNIQYF	TRBV3-1	NA
CASSYSLAGTYEQYF	TRBV6-5	TRBD2
CASSLVAGHGYTF	TRBV11-2	NA
CASSELSGRASGELFF	TRBV25-1	TRBD2
CASMRGYNEQFF	TRBV7-9	NA
CSARRGPTDTQYF	TRBV29-1	NA